The present T cell receptor beta chain was sequenced within a study of post-analysis software for immune sequencing data. About this clonotype itself: Its target is not known.

Study-level points and caveats: Comparison with controls showed significantly lower normalized Chao1 diversity in multiple sclerosis patients. Patients carried four or five TRBV segments more frequently than controls did, and TRBV5-6, TRBV5-1 and TRBV20-1 were among them.

The CDR3 totals 16 residues. Germline V gives CDR1 SGHRS, CDR2 YFSETQ. Trimming took 4 bases from V and 6 from J, leaving 22 bases between them. Prepared TCR beta cDNA libraries contained unique molecular identifiers. TCRdb reprocessed the PCR reads with MiXCR, giving one entry per CDR3 protein. The sample lists around 500,000 distinct CDR3 sequences, about a third occurring once. The genes are TRBV5-1 and TRBJ1-2; weak D call: TRBD1 (6 bases). The TCR originated in a girl aged 2 to 17 with multiple sclerosis. What was sequenced was blood. The CDR3 here is CASSIKPGTPGNGYTF. In DNA, the CDR3 is TGCGCCAGCAGCATAAAGCCCGGGACACCAGGCAATGGCTACACCTTC. Complete variable domain (other parts from reference TRBV5-1 and TRBJ1-2): KAGVTQTPRYLIKTRGQQVTLSCSPISGHRSVSWYQQTPGQGLQFLFEYFSETQRNKGNFPGRFSGRQFSNSRSEMNVSTLELGDSALYLCASSIKPGTPGNGYTFGSGTRLTVV.